This TCR beta chain was identified in a study of cytomegalovirus exposure and HLA in healthy donors. Study context: Some 180 million T cells yielded more than 90 million unique TCR beta sequences in earlier analysis.

The PCR made use of 60 Vbeta and 13 Jbeta primers. Data came from immunoSEQ multiplex PCR; TCRdb stores just in-frame clones and leaves some out. The top ten clones hold around 10% of a sample with about 120,000 clones, approximately 80% of them seen once. This clone has only a few counts. The antigen is undetermined. Study results and caveats: Highest at DRB1 and lowest at HLA-C, TCR association rates differed among HLA loci in a later analysis. CMV serostatus was the sole immune exposure information available. Investigators reported around 150 TCR beta chains as tied to cytomegalovirus.

There are 14 residues in the CDR3. V shed 3 bases, J shed 6 bases, and the junction held 7 bases outside the gene matches. Germline-derived CDR1 and CDR2 are MNHNS and SASEGT. Sequenced: PBMCs. J is TRBJ2-7 and V is TRBV6-1, with 8 bases matching TRBD2. The sequence derives from a man younger than 45 in good health and CMV-seropositive. The CDR3 is CASSDYQRGSEQYF. The CDR3 DNA reads as TGTGCCAGCAGTGATTATCAGCGGGGGAGCGAGCAGTACTTC.